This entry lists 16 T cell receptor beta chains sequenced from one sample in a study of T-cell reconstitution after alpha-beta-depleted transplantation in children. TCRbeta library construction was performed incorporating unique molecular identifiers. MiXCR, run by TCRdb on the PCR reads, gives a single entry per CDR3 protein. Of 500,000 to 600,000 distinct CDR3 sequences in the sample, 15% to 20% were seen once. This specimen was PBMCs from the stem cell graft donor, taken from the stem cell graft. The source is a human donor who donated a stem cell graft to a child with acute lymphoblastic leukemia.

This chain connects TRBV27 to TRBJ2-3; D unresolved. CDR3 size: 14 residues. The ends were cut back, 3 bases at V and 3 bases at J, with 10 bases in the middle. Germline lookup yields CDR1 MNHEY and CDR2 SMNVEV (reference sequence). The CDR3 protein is CASSFPHRTDTQYF. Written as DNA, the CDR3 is TGTGCCAGCAGTTTTCCTCATCGTACAGATACGCAGTATTTT.

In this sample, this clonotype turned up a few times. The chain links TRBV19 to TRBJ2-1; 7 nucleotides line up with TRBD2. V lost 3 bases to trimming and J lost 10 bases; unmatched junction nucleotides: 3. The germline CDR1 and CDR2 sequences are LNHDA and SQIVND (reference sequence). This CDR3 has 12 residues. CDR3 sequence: CASSIQGGEQFF. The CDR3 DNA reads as TGTGCCAGTAGTATCCAGGGAGGGGAGCAGTTCTTC.

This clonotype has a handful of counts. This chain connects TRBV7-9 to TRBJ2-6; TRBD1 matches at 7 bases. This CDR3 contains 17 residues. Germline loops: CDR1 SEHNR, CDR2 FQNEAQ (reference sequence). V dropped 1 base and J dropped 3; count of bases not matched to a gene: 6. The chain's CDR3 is CASSLVGGGDGANVLTF. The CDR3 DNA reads TGTGCCAGCAGCTTAGTAGGGGGCGGCGATGGGGCCAACGTCCTGACTTTC.

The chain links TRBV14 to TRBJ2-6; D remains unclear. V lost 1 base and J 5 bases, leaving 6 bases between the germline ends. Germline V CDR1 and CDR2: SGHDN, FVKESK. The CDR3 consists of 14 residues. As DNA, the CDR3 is TGTGCCAGCAGCCAAGTGAAGAGGGCCAACGTCCTGACTTTC. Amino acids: CASSQVKRANVLTF.

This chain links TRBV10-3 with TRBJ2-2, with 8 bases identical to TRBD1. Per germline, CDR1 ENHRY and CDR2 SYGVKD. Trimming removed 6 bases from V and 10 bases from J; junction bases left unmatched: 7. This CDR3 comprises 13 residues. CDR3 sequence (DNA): TGTGCCATCAGGGACAGGGAGGCTGCGGAGCTGTTTTTT. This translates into CAIRDREAAELFF.

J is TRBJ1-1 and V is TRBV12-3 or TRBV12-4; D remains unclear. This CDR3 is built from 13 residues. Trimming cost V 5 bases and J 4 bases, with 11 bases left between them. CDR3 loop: CASSNRIRTEAFF. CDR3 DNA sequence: TGTGCCAGCAGTAACAGAATCCGCACTGAAGCTTTCTTT.

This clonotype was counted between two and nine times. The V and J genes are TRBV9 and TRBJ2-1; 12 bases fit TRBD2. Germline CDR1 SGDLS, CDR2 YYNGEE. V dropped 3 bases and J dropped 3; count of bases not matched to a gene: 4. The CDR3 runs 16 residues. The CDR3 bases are TGTGCCAGCAGCGCCAGACTAGCGGGAGACTACAATGAGCAGTTCTTC. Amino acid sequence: CASSARLAGDYNEQFF.

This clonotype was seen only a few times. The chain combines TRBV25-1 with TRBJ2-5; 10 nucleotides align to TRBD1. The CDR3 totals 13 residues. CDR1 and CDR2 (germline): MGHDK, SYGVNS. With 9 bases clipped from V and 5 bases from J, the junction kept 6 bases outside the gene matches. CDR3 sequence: CASGDRGRETQYF. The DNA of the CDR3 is TGTGCCAGTGGGGACAGGGGCAGGGAGACCCAGTACTTC.

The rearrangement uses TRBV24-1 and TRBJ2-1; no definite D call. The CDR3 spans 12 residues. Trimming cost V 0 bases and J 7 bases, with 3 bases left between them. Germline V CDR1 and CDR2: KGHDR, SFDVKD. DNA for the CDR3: TGTGCCACCAGTGATTTGAGGAATGAGCAGTTCTTC. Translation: CATSDLRNEQFF.

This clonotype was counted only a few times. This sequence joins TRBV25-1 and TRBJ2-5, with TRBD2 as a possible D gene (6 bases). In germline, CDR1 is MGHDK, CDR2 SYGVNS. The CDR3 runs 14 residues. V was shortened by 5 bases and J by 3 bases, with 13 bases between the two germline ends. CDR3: CASSRYSGEETQYF. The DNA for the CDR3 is TGTGCCAGCAGTCGTTACTCGGGAGAAGAGACCCAGTACTTC.

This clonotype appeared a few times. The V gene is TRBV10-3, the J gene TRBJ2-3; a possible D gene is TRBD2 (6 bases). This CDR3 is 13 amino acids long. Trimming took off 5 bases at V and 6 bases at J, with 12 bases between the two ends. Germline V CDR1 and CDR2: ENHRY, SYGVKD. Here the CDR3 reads CAISKGGADTQYF. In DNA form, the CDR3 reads TGTGCCATCAGTAAAGGAGGGGCTGATACGCAGTATTTT.

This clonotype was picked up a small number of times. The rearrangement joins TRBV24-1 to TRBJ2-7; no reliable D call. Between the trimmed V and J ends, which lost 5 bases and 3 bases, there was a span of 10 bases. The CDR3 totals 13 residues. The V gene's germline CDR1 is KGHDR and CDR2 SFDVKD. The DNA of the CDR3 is TGTGCCACCAGTGGGACGTCCTACTACGAGCAGTACTTC. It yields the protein CATSGTSYYEQYF.

This CDR3 reads CASSSDSLRPGTRIETQYF. DNA of the CDR3: TGTGCCAGCAGCTCCGACAGCCTCAGACCCGGGACTAGGATCGAGACCCAGTACTTC. This chain links TRBV11-1 with TRBJ2-5; 8 nucleotides match TRBD2. The CDR3 consists of 19 residues. V trimming: 4 bases; J trimming: 5 bases; junction bases outside the gene matches: 21. The germline V gene encodes CDR1 SGHAT and CDR2 FQDESV (reference sequence).

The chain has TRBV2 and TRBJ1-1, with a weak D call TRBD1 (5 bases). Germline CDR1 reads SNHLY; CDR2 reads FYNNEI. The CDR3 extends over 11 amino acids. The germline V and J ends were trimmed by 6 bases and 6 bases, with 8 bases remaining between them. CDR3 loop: CASRDIPEAFF. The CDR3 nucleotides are TGTGCCAGCAGGGACATCCCTGAAGCTTTCTTT.

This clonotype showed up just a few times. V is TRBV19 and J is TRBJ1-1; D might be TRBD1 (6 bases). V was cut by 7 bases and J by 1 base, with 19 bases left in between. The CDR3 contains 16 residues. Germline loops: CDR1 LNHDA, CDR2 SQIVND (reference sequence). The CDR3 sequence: CASILEAPGENTEAFF. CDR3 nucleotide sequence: TGTGCCAGTATCCTCGAAGCCCCAGGGGAGAACACTGAAGCTTTCTTT.

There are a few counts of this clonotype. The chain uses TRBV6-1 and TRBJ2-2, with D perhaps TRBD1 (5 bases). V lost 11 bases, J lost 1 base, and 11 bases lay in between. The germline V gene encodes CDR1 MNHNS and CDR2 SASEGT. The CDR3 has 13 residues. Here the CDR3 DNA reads TGTGCCGCGGAACAGGTGAACACCGGGGAGCTGTTTTTT. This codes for CAAEQVNTGELFF.